The 5 T cell receptor beta chains presented below share a single source sample, sequenced in a study of T cells in Graves' hyperthyroidism and ophthalmopathy. TCR beta CDR3 region amplification was performed from RNA transcripts. Carried out on the TCR CDR3, a first-round RT-PCR used the HTBI primer set. In TCRdb, the multiplex PCR reads were re-called with MiXCR into one record per CDR3 protein. This sample has 550,000 to 600,000 distinct CDR3 sequences, with about 45% found just once. The specimen sequenced was peripheral blood or thyroid tissue (not recorded which). Receptors originate from an adult woman with Graves' disease, either hyperthyroidism or ophthalmopathy (not recorded which).

This clonotype was seen at least ten times. The chain links TRBV7-2 to TRBJ1-1; D unclear. The CDR3 has 12 residues. The V gene lost 5 bases and the J gene lost 6 bases, with 10 bases spanning the gap. Germline CDR1 SGHTA, CDR2 FQGNSA. Written as DNA, the CDR3 is TGTGCCAGCAGCCTCAACTGGGCTGAAGCTTTCTTT. It translates to CASSLNWAEAFF.

This sequence joins TRBV6-1 and TRBJ2-5, with a weak D call TRBD2 (6 bases). Germline CDR1 and CDR2: MNHNS and SASEGT. This CDR3 is built from 15 residues. V shed 5 bases and J shed 9 bases, with 22 bases lying between them. CDR3 coding DNA: TGTGCCAGCAGTAGACTGACGGGGGAACGAATGGCCCAGTACTTC. As protein: CASSRLTGERMAQYF.

Turning to this clonotype: In this CDR3 the conserved last residue, phenylalanine or tryptophan, is missing, so a read error is likely. It is unclear where the CDR3 begins or ends on the DNA, so no DNA is shown, and the CDR3 is as TCRdb lists it. This sequence joins TRBV2 and TRBJ2-5; the table's D call of TRBD1 was not tested on the DNA. The CDR3 is 8 amino acids long, termini counted. Germline V CDR1 and CDR2: SNHLY, FYNNEI. The CDR3: CASSVQGS.

This clonotype showed up just once. The chain has TRBV7-8 and TRBJ1-2, with D uncertain. Germline V gene sequence: CDR1 SGHVS, CDR2 FQNEAQ. There are 12 residues in the CDR3. V was cut by 8 bases and J by 6 bases, with 13 bases left in between. The DNA for the CDR3 is TGTGCCAGCTTATCAGAGACTGATGGCTACACCTTC. Protein sequence: CASLSETDGYTF.

The V call is TRBV7-9, the J call TRBJ2-5, with a possible D match to TRBD1 (6 bases). The CDR3 is made up of 14 amino acids. V gave up 5 bases and J gave up 2 bases, with 12 bases separating them. Looked up from germline, CDR1 is SEHNR and CDR2 is FQNEAQ (reference sequence). The CDR3 nucleotides read TGTGCCAGCAGCCTCAGGGGTCCACAAGAGACCCAGTACTTC. Amino acids: CASSLRGPQETQYF.